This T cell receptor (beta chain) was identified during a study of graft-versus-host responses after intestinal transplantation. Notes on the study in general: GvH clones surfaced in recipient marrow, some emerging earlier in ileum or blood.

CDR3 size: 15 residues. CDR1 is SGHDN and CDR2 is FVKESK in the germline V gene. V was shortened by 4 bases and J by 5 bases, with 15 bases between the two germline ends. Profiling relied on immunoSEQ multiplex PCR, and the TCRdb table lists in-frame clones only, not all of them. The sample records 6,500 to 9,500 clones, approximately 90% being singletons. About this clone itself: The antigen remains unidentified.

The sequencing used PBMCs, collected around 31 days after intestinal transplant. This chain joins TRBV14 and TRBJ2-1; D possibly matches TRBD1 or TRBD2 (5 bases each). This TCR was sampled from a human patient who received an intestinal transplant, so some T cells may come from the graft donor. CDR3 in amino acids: CASSRLGVGDNEQFF. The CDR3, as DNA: TGTGCCAGCAGCCGTTTGGGGGTCGGCGACAATGAGCAGTTCTTC.